Included here is one T cell receptor (beta chain) sequence, with context. The study recruited people aged roughly 18 to 100 years across about 25 US areas. This entry is derived from a study of blood T cell repertoires in COVID-19. Sequenced by immunoSEQ multiplex PCR; TCRdb stores in-frame clones only, minus some. The sample contains 300,000 to 450,000 clones, more than 75% of which appear only once. The CDR3 covers 14 residues. Germline assignment: CDR1 SGHVS and CDR2 FQNEAQ. V lost 5 bases and J 3 bases, leaving 14 bases between the germline ends. The sequenced material came from PBMCs or T cells enriched from blood (not recorded which). The clonotype comes from a woman between 18 and 29 years old who had recovered from COVID-19. V and J are TRBV7-8 and TRBJ2-7, with D possibly matching TRBD2 (6 bases). The CDR3 DNA reads TGTGCCAGCAGCACAGACTGGGGAGGCTACGAGCAGTACTTC. This encodes CASSTDWGGYEQYF.